The rows below give T cell receptor beta chains drawn from one sample of a study of cytomegalovirus exposure and HLA in healthy donors. Using immunoSEQ multiplex PCR, the repertoire was profiled, and TCRdb retains in-frame clones only, with some absent. The data hold around 180,000 clones, with over 60% observed a single time. The material sequenced was PBMCs. The receptors shown here come from a girl between 5 and 17 years old in good health and CMV-seronegative. Each CDR3 is given with its conserved first and last residue. The D gene is left open where the match is weak. Where a row states a size, it is once, few, many or the class of an expanded clone; other rows omit it.

d_gene,j_gene,v_gene,abundance,CDR3aa,CDR3nt
.,TRBJ1-1,TRBV5-1,.,CASSLTLGATDMNTEAFF,TGCGCCAGCAGCCTCACCTTGGGGGCTACCGACATGAACACTGAAGCTTTCTTT
.,TRBJ1-1,TRBV16,.,CASSQSWTEAFF,TGTGCCAGCAGCCAGAGCTGGACTGAAGCTTTCTTT
.,TRBJ2-4,TRBV5-1,.,CASSLSGDLAKNIQYF,TGCGCCAGCAGCTTGTCCGGAGATCTAGCCAAAAACATTCAGTACTTC
.,TRBJ1-5,TRBV18,.,CASSNYAGKNNQPQHF,TGTGCCAGCTCTAACTATGCGGGGAAAAACAATCAGCCCCAGCATTTT
TRBD1,TRBJ2-7,TRBV5-4,few,CASSFLDRGDEQYF,TGTGCCAGCAGCTTTCTAGACAGGGGGGACGAGCAGTACTTC
.,TRBJ2-3,TRBV19,few,CATAGPDTDTQYF,TGTGCCACCGCGGGCCCCGACACAGATACGCAGTATTTT
.,TRBJ2-7,TRBV15,.,CATSGDRDTEQYF,TGTGCCACCAGCGGGGACCGGGACACCGAGCAGTACTTC
.,TRBJ1-3,TRBV13,.,CASSTSGGNTIYF,TGTGCCAGCAGCACTAGTGGAGGAAACACCATATATTTT
.,TRBJ1-4,TRBV4-1,.,CASSRVDSNEKLFF,TGCGCCAGCAGCCGAGTGGACAGTAATGAAAAACTGTTTTTT
.,TRBJ1-2,TRBV6-6,few,CASIAGTPPGKYGYTF,TGTGCCAGCATCGCCGGGACACCCCCCGGCAAGTATGGCTACACCTTC
.,TRBJ2-2,TRBV5-1,.,CASSLEAENTGELFF,TGCGCCAGCAGCTTGGAAGCGGAGAACACCGGGGAGCTGTTTTTT
.,TRBJ1-5,TRBV19,.,CASSIEEGNQPQHF,TGTGCCAGTAGTATCGAGGAGGGTAATCAGCCCCAGCATTTT
TRBD2,TRBJ2-7,TRBV7-9,.,CASSSRGGFEQYF,TGTGCCAGCAGCTCGCGGGGGGGCTTCGAGCAGTACTTC
TRBD1,TRBJ2-7,TRBV5-5,.,CASRNGQGASWEQYF,TGTGCCAGCAGAAACGGACAGGGGGCGTCTTGGGAGCAGTACTTC
TRBD2,TRBJ2-1,TRBV5-4,.,CASSRWGLAGVNEQFF,TGTGCCAGCAGCCGGTGGGGACTAGCGGGGGTCAATGAGCAGTTCTTC
.,TRBJ2-1,TRBV27,.,CASSSLNEQFF,TGTGCCAGCAGTTCCCTGAATGAGCAGTTCTTC
.,TRBJ2-1,TRBV2,few,CASRQDVGYNEQFF,TGTGCCAGCAGACAGGATGTGGGATACAATGAGCAGTTCTTC
.,TRBJ1-1,TRBV9,.,CASSGGRGTEAFF,TGTGCCAGCAGCGGGGGGCGCGGTACTGAAGCTTTCTTT
TRBD2,TRBJ2-1,TRBV6-5,few,CASTLTSGGVNEQFF,TGTGCCAGCACCCTAACTAGCGGGGGGGTAAATGAGCAGTTCTTC
.,TRBJ1-1,TRBV5-1,.,CASSLTGSNTEAFF,TGCGCCAGCAGCTTGACAGGGTCTAACACTGAAGCTTTCTTT
.,TRBJ2-3,TRBV6-4,.,CASSDGGGSTDTQYF,TGTGCCAGCAGTGACGGCGGAGGTAGCACAGATACGCAGTATTTT
TRBD1,TRBJ1-1,TRBV7-8,.,CASSTDRVNTEAFF,TGTGCCAGCAGCACGGACAGGGTGAACACTGAAGCTTTCTTT
TRBD1,TRBJ2-5,TRBV29-1,.,CSVEGRTGIFYEETQYF,TGCAGCGTTGAAGGGCGGACAGGGATATTCTACGAAGAGACCCAGTACTTC
TRBD2,TRBJ2-1,TRBV4-1,.,CASSQVSSGGDEQFF,TGCGCCAGCAGCCAAGTTTCTAGCGGGGGGGATGAGCAGTTCTTC
.,TRBJ1-3,TRBV7-7,.,CASSLGEDPGNTIYF,TGTGCCAGCAGCTTAGGGGAGGACCCCGGAAACACCATATATTTT
.,TRBJ1-1,TRBV28,.,CASIVGAMNTEAFF,TGTGCCAGCATCGTGGGAGCTATGAACACTGAAGCTTTCTTT
TRBD1,TRBJ2-1,TRBV9,.,CASSPLGQGSYNEQFF,TGTGCCAGCAGCCCCCTCGGACAGGGCTCCTACAATGAGCAGTTCTTC
.,TRBJ2-5,TRBV10-3,.,CAAAASETQYF,TGTGCCGCAGCGGCCTCAGAGACCCAGTACTTC
TRBD2,TRBJ2-7,TRBV7-9,.,CASEKQGSGGREQYF,TGTGCCAGCGAAAAGCAAGGTAGCGGGGGCCGCGAGCAGTACTTC
TRBD1,TRBJ2-7,TRBV6-5,.,CASSYSRDRNYEQYF,TGTGCCAGCAGTTACTCGAGGGACAGGAACTACGAGCAGTACTTC
.,TRBJ1-4,TRBV10-3,.,CAIRGESNEKLFF,TGTGCCATCAGGGGAGAAAGTAATGAAAAACTGTTTTTT
.,TRBJ1-2,TRBV5-4,.,CASSLAGGSGYTF,TGTGCCAGCAGCTTGGCTGGTGGGAGTGGCTACACCTTC
TRBD1,TRBJ1-2,TRBV10-3,.,CAISPPGQENYGYTF,TGTGCCATCAGCCCTCCGGGACAGGAGAACTATGGCTACACCTTC
.,TRBJ2-7,TRBV7-6,few,CASSFGSSFREQYF,TGTGCCAGCAGCTTCGGGTCTAGCTTTCGGGAGCAGTACTTC
TRBD1,TRBJ2-2,TRBV11-3,.,CASSPIRDREAGELFF,TGTGCCAGCAGCCCAATCCGGGACAGGGAGGCCGGGGAGCTGTTTTTT
TRBD2,TRBJ2-5,TRBV29-1,few,CSANPGGSETQYF,TGCAGCGCCAACCCGGGGGGATCGGAGACCCAGTACTTC
.,TRBJ1-3,TRBV4-1,.,CASSQERGSGNTIYF,TGCGCCAGCAGCCAAGAGCGGGGATCTGGAAACACCATATATTTT
.,TRBJ2-3,TRBV9,.,CASSVGRGSTDTQYF,TGTGCCAGCAGCGTAGGCAGGGGTAGCACAGATACGCAGTATTTT